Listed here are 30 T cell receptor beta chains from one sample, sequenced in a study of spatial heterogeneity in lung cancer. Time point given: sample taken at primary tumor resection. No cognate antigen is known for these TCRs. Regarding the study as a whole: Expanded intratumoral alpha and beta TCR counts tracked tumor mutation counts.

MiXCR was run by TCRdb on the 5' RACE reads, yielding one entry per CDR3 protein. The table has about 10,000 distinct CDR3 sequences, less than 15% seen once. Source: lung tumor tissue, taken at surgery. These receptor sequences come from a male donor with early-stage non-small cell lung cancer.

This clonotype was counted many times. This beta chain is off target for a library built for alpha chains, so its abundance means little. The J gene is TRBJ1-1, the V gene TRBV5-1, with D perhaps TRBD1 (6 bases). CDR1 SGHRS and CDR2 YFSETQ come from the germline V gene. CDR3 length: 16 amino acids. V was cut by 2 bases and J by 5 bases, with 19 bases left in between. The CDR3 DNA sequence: TGCGCCAGCAGCTTACAGGGAGGAGAGTTGGCGACTGAAGCTTTCTTT. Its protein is CASSLQGGELATEAFF.

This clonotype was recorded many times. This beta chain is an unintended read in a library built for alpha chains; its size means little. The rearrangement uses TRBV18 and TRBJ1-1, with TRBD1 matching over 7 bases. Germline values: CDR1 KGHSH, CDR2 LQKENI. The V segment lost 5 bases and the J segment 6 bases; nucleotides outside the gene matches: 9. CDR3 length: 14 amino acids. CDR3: CASSNDRVVAEAFF. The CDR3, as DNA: TGTGCCAGCTCAAACGACAGGGTTGTCGCTGAAGCTTTCTTT.

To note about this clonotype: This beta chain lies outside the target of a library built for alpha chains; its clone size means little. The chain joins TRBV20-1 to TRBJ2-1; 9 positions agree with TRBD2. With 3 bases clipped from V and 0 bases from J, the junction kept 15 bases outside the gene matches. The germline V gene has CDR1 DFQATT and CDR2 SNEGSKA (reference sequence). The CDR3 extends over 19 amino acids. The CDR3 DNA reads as TGCAGTGCTAGGCCATTAGTAGCGGGGGACGTTACCTCCTACAATGAGCAGTTCTTC. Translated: CSARPLVAGDVTSYNEQFF.

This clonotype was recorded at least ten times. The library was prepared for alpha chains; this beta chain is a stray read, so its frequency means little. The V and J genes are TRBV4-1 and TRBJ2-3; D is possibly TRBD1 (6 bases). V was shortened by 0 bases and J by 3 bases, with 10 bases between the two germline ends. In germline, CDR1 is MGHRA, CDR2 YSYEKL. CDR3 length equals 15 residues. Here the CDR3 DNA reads TGCGCCAGCAGCCAAGAGGGACATTATACAGATACGCAGTATTTT. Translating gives CASSQEGHYTDTQYF.

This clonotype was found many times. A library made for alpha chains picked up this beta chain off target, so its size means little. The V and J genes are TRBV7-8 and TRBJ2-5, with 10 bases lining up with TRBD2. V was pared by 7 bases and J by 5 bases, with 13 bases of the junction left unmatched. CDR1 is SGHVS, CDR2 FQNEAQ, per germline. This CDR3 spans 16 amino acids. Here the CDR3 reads CASTQLGLAGVETQYF. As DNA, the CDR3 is TGTGCCAGCACCCAACTGGGCCTAGCGGGAGTCGAGACCCAGTACTTC.

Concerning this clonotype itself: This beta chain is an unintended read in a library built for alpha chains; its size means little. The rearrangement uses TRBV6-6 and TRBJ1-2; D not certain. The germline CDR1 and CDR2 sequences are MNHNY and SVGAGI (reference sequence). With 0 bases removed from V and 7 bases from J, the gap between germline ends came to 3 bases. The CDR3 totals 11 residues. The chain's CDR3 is CASSYSTGYTF. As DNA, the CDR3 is TGTGCCAGCAGTTACTCTACTGGCTACACCTTC.

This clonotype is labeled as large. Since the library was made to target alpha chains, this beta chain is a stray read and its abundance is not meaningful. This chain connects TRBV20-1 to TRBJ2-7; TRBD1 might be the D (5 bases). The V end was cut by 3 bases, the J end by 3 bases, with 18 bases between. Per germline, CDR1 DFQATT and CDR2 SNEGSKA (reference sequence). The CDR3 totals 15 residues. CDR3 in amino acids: CSASPGFSKHYEQYF. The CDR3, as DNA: TGCAGTGCTAGTCCAGGGTTTTCGAAGCACTACGAGCAGTACTTC.

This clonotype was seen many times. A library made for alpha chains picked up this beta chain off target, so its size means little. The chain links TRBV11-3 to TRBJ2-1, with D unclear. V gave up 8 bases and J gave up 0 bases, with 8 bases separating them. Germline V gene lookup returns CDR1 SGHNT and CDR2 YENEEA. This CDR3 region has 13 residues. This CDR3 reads CASRVGSYNEQFF. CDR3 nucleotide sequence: TGTGCCAGCCGGGTTGGCTCCTACAATGAGCAGTTCTTC.

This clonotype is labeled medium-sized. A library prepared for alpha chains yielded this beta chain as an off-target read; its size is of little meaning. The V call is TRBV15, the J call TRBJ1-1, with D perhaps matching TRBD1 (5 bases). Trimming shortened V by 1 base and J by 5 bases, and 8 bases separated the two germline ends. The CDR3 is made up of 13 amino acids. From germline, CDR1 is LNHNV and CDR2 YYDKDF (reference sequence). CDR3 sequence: CATSRVGGTEAFF. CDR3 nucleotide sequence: TGTGCCACCAGCAGAGTGGGGGGGACTGAAGCTTTCTTT.

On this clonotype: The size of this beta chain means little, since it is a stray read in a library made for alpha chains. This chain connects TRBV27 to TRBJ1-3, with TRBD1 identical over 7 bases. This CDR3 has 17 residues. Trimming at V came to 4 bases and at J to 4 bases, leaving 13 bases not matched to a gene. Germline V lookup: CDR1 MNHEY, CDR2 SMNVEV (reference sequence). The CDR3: CASSSLPGTVLGNTIYF. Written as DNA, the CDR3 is TGTGCCAGCAGTTCTCTTCCCGGGACAGTGCTGGGAAACACCATATATTTT.

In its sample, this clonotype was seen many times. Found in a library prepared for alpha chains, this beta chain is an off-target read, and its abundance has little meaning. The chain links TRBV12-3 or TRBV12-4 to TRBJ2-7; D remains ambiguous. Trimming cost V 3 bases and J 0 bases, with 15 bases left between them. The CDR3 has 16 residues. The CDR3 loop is CASSFSRGLNSYEQYF. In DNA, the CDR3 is TGTGCCAGCAGTTTTTCGCGCGGCCTCAACTCCTACGAGCAGTACTTC.

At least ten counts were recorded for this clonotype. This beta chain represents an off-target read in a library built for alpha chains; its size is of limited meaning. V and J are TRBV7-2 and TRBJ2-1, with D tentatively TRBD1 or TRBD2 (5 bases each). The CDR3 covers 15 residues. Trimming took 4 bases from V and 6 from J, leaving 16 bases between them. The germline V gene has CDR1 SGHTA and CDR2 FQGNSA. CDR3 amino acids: CASSSELVGPNEQFF. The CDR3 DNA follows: TGTGCCAGCAGCTCAGAACTAGTGGGGCCCAATGAGCAGTTCTTC.

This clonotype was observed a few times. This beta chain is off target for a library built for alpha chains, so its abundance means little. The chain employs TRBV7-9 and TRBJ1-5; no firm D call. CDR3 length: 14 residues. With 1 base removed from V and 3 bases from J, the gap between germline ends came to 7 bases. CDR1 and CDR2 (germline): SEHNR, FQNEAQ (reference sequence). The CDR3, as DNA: TGTGCCAGCAGCTTAGGAGGCGCCAATCAGCCCCAGCATTTT. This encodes CASSLGGANQPQHF.

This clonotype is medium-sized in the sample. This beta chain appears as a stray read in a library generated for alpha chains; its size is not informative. The CDR3 DNA is TGCGCCAGCAGCTTGAACGGACCCACCGGGGAGCTGTTTTTT. Encoded protein: CASSLNGPTGELFF. The chain is built from TRBV5-1 and TRBJ2-2, with D hard to call. From germline, CDR1 is SGHRS and CDR2 YFSETQ. Trimming stripped 1 base from V and 4 bases from J, with 8 bases between. This CDR3 is built from 14 residues.

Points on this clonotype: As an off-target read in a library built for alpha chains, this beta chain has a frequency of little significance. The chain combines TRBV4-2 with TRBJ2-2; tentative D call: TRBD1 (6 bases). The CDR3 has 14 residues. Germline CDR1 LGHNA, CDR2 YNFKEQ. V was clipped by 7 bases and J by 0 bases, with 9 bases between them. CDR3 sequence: CASNRDSNTGELFF. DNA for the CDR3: TGTGCCAGCAACAGGGATTCGAACACCGGGGAGCTGTTTTTT.

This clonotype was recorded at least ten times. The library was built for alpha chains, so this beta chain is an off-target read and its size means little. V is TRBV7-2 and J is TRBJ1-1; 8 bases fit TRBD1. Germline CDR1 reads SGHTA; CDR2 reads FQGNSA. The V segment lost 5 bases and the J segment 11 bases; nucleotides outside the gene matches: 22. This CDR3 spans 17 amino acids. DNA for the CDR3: TGTGCCAGCAGCCAAAATATGAAAGGGACAGGACGGTTTGTCGCTTTCTTT. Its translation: CASSQNMKGTGRFVAFF.

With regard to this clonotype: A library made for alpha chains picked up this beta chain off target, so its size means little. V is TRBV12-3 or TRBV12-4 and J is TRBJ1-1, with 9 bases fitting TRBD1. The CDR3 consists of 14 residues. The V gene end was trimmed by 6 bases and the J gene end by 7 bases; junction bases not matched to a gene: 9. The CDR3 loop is CASSLLTGGDEAFF. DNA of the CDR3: TGTGCCAGCAGCCTCTTGACAGGGGGGGATGAAGCTTTCTTT.

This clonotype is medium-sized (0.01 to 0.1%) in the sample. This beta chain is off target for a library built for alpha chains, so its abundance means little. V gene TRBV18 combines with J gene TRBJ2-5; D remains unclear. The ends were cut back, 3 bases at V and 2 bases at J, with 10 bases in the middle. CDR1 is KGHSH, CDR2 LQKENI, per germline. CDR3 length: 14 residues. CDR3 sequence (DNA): TGTGCCAGCTCACCTTTCTCAGGTCAAGAGACCCAGTACTTC. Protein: CASSPFSGQETQYF.

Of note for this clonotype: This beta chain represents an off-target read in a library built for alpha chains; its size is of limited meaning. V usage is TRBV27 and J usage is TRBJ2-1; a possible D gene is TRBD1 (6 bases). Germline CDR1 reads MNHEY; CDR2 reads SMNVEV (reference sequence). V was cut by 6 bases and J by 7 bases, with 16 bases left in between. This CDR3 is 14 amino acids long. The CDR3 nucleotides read TGTGCCAGCAGACCAAGACAGGATGGGAATGAGCAGTTCTTC. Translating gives CASRPRQDGNEQFF.

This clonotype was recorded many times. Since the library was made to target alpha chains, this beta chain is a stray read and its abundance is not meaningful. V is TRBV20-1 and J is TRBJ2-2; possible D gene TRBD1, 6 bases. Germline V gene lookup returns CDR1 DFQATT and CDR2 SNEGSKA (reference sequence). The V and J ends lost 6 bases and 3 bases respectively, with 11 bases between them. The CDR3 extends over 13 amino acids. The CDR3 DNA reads TGCAGTGCGGGTCAGGGGCACACCGGGGAGCTGTTTTTT. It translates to CSAGQGHTGELFF.

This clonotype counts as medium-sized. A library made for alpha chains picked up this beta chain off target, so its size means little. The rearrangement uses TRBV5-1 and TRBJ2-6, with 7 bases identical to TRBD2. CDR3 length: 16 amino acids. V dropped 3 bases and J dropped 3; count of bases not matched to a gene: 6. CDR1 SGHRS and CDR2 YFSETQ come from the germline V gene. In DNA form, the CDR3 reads TGCGCCAGCAGCTCCGACGGGAGGAGTGGGGCCAACGTCCTGACTTTC. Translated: CASSSDGRSGANVLTF.

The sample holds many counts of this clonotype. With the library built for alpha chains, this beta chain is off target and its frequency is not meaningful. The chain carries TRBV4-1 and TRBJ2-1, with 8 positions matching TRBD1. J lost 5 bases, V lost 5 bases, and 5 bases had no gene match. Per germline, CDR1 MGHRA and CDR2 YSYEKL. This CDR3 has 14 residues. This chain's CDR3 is CASSYRQGNNEQFF. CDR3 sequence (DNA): TGCGCCAGCAGCTATCGACAGGGGAACAATGAGCAGTTCTTC.

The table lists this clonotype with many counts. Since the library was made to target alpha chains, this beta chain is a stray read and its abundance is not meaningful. The CDR3 region has the DNA TGTGCCAGCAGCGTAGATCCCGGGACAGAAGGAAACACCATATATTTT. This translates into CASSVDPGTEGNTIYF. This chain uses TRBV9 with TRBJ1-3; 7 positions match TRBD1. CDR1 is SGDLS, CDR2 YYNGEE, per germline. With 0 bases clipped from V and 4 bases from J, the junction kept 7 bases outside the gene matches. There are 16 residues in the CDR3.

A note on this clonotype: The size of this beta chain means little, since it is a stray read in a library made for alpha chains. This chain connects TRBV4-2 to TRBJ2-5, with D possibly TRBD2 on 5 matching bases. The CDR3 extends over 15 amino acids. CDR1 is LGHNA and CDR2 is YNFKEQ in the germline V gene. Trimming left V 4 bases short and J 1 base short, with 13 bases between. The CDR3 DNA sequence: TGTGCCAGCAGCCCTCTGGCCCGGGGCCAAGAGACCCAGTACTTC. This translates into CASSPLARGQETQYF.

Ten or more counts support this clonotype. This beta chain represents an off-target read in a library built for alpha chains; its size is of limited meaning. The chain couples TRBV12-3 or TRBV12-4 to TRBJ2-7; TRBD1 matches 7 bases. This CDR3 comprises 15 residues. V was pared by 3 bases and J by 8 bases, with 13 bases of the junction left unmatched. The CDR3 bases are TGTGCCAGCAGTTTCACCGGGACAGTATCTACGAAGCAGTACTTC. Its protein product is CASSFTGTVSTKQYF.

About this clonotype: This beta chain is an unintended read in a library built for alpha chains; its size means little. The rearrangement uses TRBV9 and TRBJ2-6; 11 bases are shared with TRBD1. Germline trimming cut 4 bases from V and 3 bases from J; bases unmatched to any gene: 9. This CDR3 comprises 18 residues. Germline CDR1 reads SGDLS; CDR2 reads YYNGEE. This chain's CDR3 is CASSPRTGGAYGANVLTF. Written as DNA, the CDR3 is TGTGCCAGCAGCCCCCGGACAGGGGGCGCGTATGGGGCCAACGTCCTGACTTTC.

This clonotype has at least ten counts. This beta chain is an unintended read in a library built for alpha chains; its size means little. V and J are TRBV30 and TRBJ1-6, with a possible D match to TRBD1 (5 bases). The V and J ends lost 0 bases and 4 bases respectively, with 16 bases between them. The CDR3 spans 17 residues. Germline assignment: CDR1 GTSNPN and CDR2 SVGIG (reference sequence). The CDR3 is CAWSVFRGISYNSPLHF. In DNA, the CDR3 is TGTGCCTGGAGTGTCTTCCGGGGGATATCGTATAATTCACCCCTCCACTTT.

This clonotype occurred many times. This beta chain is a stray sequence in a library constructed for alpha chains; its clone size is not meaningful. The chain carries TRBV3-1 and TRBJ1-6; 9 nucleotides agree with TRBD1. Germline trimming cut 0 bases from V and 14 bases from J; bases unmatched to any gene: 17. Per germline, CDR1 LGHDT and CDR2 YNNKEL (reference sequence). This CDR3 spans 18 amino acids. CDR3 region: CASSQDQLGTGMKRALHF. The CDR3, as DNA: TGTGCCAGCAGCCAAGATCAGTTGGGGACAGGGATGAAGAGGGCCCTCCACTTT.

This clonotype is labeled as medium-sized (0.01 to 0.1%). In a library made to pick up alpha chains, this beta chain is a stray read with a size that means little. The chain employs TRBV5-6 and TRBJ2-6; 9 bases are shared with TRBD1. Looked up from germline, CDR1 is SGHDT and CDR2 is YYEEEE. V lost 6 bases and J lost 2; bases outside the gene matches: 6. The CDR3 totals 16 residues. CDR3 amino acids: CASKGQGQTGANVLTF. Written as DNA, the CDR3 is TGTGCCAGCAAAGGACAGGGGCAAACTGGGGCCAACGTCCTGACTTTC.

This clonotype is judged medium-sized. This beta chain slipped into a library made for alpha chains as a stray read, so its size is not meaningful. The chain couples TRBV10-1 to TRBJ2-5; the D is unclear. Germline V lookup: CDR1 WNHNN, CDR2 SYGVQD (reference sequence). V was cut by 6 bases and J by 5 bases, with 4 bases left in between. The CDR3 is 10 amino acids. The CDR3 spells CASRFETQYF. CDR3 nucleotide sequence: TGCGCCAGCAGGTTTGAGACCCAGTACTTC.